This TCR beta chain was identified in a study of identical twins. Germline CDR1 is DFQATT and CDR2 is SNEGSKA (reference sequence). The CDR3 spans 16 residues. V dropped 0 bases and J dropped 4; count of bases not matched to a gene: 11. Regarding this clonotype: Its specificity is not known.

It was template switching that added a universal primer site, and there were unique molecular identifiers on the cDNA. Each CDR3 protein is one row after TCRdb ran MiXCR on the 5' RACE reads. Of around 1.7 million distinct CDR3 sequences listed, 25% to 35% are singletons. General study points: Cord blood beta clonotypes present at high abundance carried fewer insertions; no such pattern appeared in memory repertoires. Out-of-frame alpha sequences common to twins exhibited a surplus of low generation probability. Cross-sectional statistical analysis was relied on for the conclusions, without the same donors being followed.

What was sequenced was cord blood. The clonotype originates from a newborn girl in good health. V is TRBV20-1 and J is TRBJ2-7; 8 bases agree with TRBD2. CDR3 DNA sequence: TGCAGTGCTAGAGATTGGACCCCAAGCGGGGGATACGAGCAGTACTTC. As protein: CSARDWTPSGGYEQYF.